This T cell receptor (beta chain) stems from a study of identical twins. TCRdb independently ran MiXCR on the 5' RACE reads; one entry per CDR3 protein. The profile shows some 690,000 distinct CDR3 sequences, 21% of them singletons. A note on this clonotype: No antigen is known for it.

General study points: Memory repertoires lacked the insertion deficit that abundant cord blood beta clonotypes showed. Cross-sectional statistics underpinned the conclusions; the same donors were not followed.

Trimming removed 6 bases from V and 6 bases from J, with 18 bases in between. CDR3 length: 14 amino acids. These data were likewise used in another study, on T cells expressing NK-cell markers.

J is TRBJ2-7 and V is TRBV12-3 or TRBV12-4; no clear D. The sequence derives from a woman aged 18-29 years in good health. The sample comprised PBMCs. CDR3 coding DNA: TGTGCCAGCAGATCAGGCCTTCTCTATTTCGAGCAGTACTTC. It yields the protein CASRSGLLYFEQYF.